Following are 14 T cell receptor beta chains from one sample sequenced in a study of blood T cell dynamics during melanoma immunotherapy. The assay was immunoSEQ multiplex PCR, and TCRdb's table has in-frame clones only and misses some. The sample yields about 22,000 clones, approximately 89% seen once. Time point meaning: pre-treatment baseline. The sample consisted of blood, taken from a patient treated with checkpoint blockade. These receptor sequences come from a human donor with melanoma.

The J gene is TRBJ2-1, the V gene TRBV27, with 13 bases matching TRBD2. The CDR3 runs 15 residues. The junction had 4 bases not matched to a gene; V was cut back by 5 bases and J by 6 bases. Germline V gene lookup returns CDR1 MNHEY and CDR2 SMNVEV (reference sequence). The CDR3 DNA reads TGTGCCAGCAGTACTAGGACTAGCGGGAGCAATGAGCAGTTCTTC. Encoded protein: CASSTRTSGSNEQFF.

V is TRBV30 and J is TRBJ2-7; 12 bases agree with TRBD2. V shed 7 bases, J shed 4 bases, and the junction held 17 bases outside the gene matches. Germline CDR1 is GTSNPN and CDR2 is SVGIG (reference sequence). This CDR3 spans 17 amino acids. The CDR3 coding sequence is TGTGCCTTCATCGGCGGGGCAACTAGCGGGAGGTTTTACGAGCAGTACTTC. Translated: CAFIGGATSGRFYEQYF. Supplemented by reference TRBV30 and TRBJ2-7, the full variable domain reads SQTIHQWPATLVQPVGSPLSLECTVEGTSNPNLYWYRQAAGRGLQLLFYSVGIGQISSEVPQNLSASRPQDRQFILSSKKLLLSDSGFYLCAFIGGATSGRFYEQYFGPGTRLTVT.

The rearrangement uses TRBV28 and TRBJ1-1; D remains unclear. Germline V gene sequence: CDR1 MDHEN, CDR2 SYDVKM. The CDR3 is 14 amino acids. V was pared by 7 bases and J by 1 base, with 13 bases between. CDR3: CASNTGRRNTEAFF. The CDR3 nucleotides read TGTGCCAGCAATACTGGACGGAGGAACACTGAAGCTTTCTTT.

Concerning this clone: A junction boundary mismatches the germline segment, possibly from a read error. V is TRBV6-1 and J is TRBJ2-7; 8 nucleotides line up with TRBD1. Germline values: CDR1 MNHNS, CDR2 SASEGT. This CDR3 is 16 amino acids long. The CDR3 bases are TGTGCCAGCAGAGAAGCCGGGACAGGCGCCTCCTACGAGCAGTACTTC. It translates to CASREAGTGASYEQYF.

This chain joins TRBV18 and TRBJ1-5, with TRBD1 matching over 7 bases. V gave up 5 bases and J gave up 0 bases; unmatched junction bases: 4. Germline values: CDR1 KGHSH, CDR2 LQKENI. This CDR3 is built from 15 residues. The CDR3 DNA reads TGTGCCAGCTCAGCGACAGGGAATAGCAATCAGCCCCAGCATTTT. Residues: CASSATGNSNQPQHF.

The V and J genes are TRBV11-3 and TRBJ1-5; D gene uncertain. Deletions cut 8 bases from V and 2 bases from J, with 19 bases between. The CDR3 has 16 residues. Per germline, CDR1 SGHNT and CDR2 YENEEA. The CDR3 DNA is TGTGCCAGCCAGCCAAGGGCTGGGAGTGGCAATCAGCCCCAGCATTTT. Amino acids: CASQPRAGSGNQPQHF.

J is TRBJ2-7 and V is TRBV5-4, with unresolved D. V shed 0 bases and J shed 2 bases, with 6 bases lying between them. This CDR3 has 13 amino acids. Germline V lookup: CDR1 SGHNT, CDR2 YYREEE (reference sequence). Written as DNA, the CDR3 is TGTGCCAGCAGCTTGGGGGCGGCCTACGAGCAGTACTTC. Its protein is CASSLGAAYEQYF.

This clone appeared once. This sequence joins TRBV19 and TRBJ1-4, with unresolved D. The CDR3 runs to 14 residues. V gave up 0 bases and J gave up 10 bases, with 12 bases separating them. The germline gives CDR1 LNHDA, CDR2 SQIVND (reference sequence). In DNA, the CDR3 is TGTGCCAGTAGTATAGACCGGCAGACGGGAAAACTGTTTTTT. Protein: CASSIDRQTGKLFF.

The chain uses TRBV4-1 and TRBJ2-1; TRBD1 matches 7 bases. The CDR3 extends over 14 amino acids. Germline assignment: CDR1 MGHRA and CDR2 YSYEKL. With V trimmed by 6 bases and J by 6 bases, 8 bases remained unmatched. CDR3 region: CASRQPGTANEQFF. Written as DNA, the CDR3 is TGCGCCAGCAGGCAACCCGGGACAGCCAATGAGCAGTTCTTC.

This chain joins TRBV2 and TRBJ1-4, with a possible D match to TRBD1 (6 bases). The CDR3 spans 15 residues. V lost 1 base, J lost 5 bases, and 11 bases lay in between. The germline V gene encodes CDR1 SNHLY and CDR2 FYNNEI. CDR3 sequence reads: CASSEDRGGNEKLFF. Written as DNA, the CDR3 is TGTGCCAGCAGTGAAGATAGGGGGGGAAATGAAAAACTGTTTTTT.

The rearrangement joins TRBV29-1 to TRBJ2-5; 12 nucleotides line up with TRBD2. After removal of 7 bases from V and 4 bases from J, the junction contained 13 bases not matched to a gene. This CDR3 region has 16 residues. Germline V gene data show CDR1 as SQVTM and CDR2 as ANQGSEA. The DNA for the CDR3 is TGCAGCGCTGACCCCCTGACTAGCGGGGGTTTAGAGACCCAGTACTTC. Protein sequence: CSADPLTSGGLETQYF.

This rearrangement joins TRBV18 to TRBJ2-1; 12 bases agree with TRBD2. There are 15 residues in the CDR3. The germline CDR1 and CDR2 sequences are KGHSH and LQKENI. The trim removed 3 bases at V and 10 bases at J, leaving 7 bases unmatched. CDR3 loop: CASSPAGTSGQEQFF. CDR3 nucleotide sequence: TGTGCCAGCTCACCGGCCGGGACTAGCGGGCAAGAGCAGTTCTTC.

This clone has a single count. This chain links TRBV11-2 with TRBJ2-7, with 14 nucleotides matching TRBD2. Germline values: CDR1 SGHAT, CDR2 FQNNGV. Trimming removed 4 bases from V and 2 bases from J; junction bases left unmatched: 10. This CDR3 is built from 18 residues. The CDR3 loop is CASSSTVPGLAGAYEQYF. As DNA, the CDR3 is TGTGCCAGCAGCTCTACCGTACCGGGACTAGCGGGAGCCTACGAGCAGTACTTC.

The CDR3 sequence: CASSFDGSRNNEQFF. DNA of the CDR3: TGTGCCAGCAGTTTCGACGGGAGTAGAAACAATGAGCAGTTCTTC. This chain joins TRBV28 and TRBJ2-1, with D perhaps matching TRBD2 (6 bases). The germline CDR1 and CDR2 sequences are MDHEN and SYDVKM. The CDR3 extends over 15 amino acids. V shed 3 bases and J shed 5 bases, with 14 bases lying between them.